The 15 T cell receptor beta chains presented below share a single source sample, sequenced in a study of blood T cells in healthy people across ages. Primers used in a second PCR of roughly 6 to 12 cycles were a sample-barcoded 5' primer and a J-beta primer mix. TCRdb used MiXCR to reprocess the 5' RACE reads, holding one entry per CDR3 protein. Of hundreds of thousands of distinct CDR3 sequences listed, roughly half are singletons. The specimen sequenced was blood. The receptors here all came from a woman over 75 in good health.

The chain couples TRBV12-3 or TRBV12-4 to TRBJ2-4, with TRBD2 identical over 7 bases. The assigned J gene may be wrong: the sequence end matches TRBJ2-7 better. This CDR3 region has 14 residues. CDR3 sequence: CASSFLGLDYEQYF. CDR3 DNA sequence: TGTGCCAGCAGTTTTTTAGGACTAGACTACGAGCAGTACTTC.

The chain joins TRBV6-6 to TRBJ1-2, with D unclear. V lost 2 bases to trimming and J lost 7 bases, with 11 bases between them. There are 13 residues in the CDR3. CDR1 is MNHNY, CDR2 SVGAGI, per germline (reference sequence). The CDR3 loop reads CASSYEGVGGYTF. CDR3 bases: TGTGCCAGCAGTTACGAGGGAGTGGGTGGCTACACCTTC.

In its sample, this clonotype was seen many times. This chain joins TRBV20-1 and TRBJ2-1; 14 nucleotides line up with TRBD2. There are 15 residues in the CDR3. V gave up 6 bases and J gave up 7 bases; unmatched junction bases: 8. Germline lookup yields CDR1 DFQATT and CDR2 SNEGSKA (reference sequence). The CDR3 loop reads CSADTGTSGRNEQFF. In DNA, the CDR3 is TGCAGTGCAGATACCGGGACTAGCGGGAGAAATGAGCAGTTCTTC.

Here the CDR3 reads CASSLERATYGYTF. The CDR3 nucleotides read TGTGCCAGCAGTTTGGAGCGGGCAACCTATGGCTACACCTTC. The chain joins TRBV12-3 or TRBV12-4 to TRBJ1-2; D unclear. Trimming stripped 3 bases from V and 4 bases from J, with 12 bases between. The CDR3 sequence is 14 residues long.

This clonotype has a count of ten or more. This rearrangement joins TRBV7-8 to TRBJ2-7; D is tentatively TRBD1 or TRBD2 (5 bases each). Germline assignment: CDR1 SGHVS and CDR2 FQNEAQ. Trimming took 2 bases from V and 4 from J, leaving 15 bases between them. This CDR3 has 15 residues. CDR3 DNA: TGTGCCAGCAGCTTACGGGGCGGTAGTGGGTACGAGCAGTACTTC. This encodes CASSLRGGSGYEQYF.

The chain has TRBV9 and TRBJ2-5; D possibly corresponds to TRBD1 (7 bases). The DNA end lines up better with TRBJ2-7; the J call may be wrong. Germline V gives CDR1 SGDLS, CDR2 YYNGEE. The CDR3 covers 15 residues. The CDR3 DNA follows: TGTGCCAGCAGCGCGTACCAGACAGGGAGGAACGAGCAGTACTTC. It yields the protein CASSAYQTGRNEQYF.

Turning to this clonotype: One base away lies a much larger clone, so this may be a sequencing read error. This chain joins TRBV10-3 and TRBJ2-1; weak D call: TRBD1 (6 bases). The CDR3 is 16 residues long. Per the germline V gene, CDR1 is ENHRY and CDR2 is SYGVKD. CDR3: CAISESIGGTYNGQFF. The CDR3 region has the DNA TGTGCCATCAGTGAGTCGATAGGGGGAACCTACAATGGGCAGTTCTTC.

CDR3 DNA: TGTGCCAGCAGTGCCAGGGGATGGGCCGGCTACACCTTC. This sequence encodes CASSARGWAGYTF. The chain has TRBV12-3 or TRBV12-4 and TRBJ1-2; a weak D match, TRBD1 (6 bases). The ends were cut back, 5 bases at V and 8 bases at J, with 15 bases in the middle. The CDR3 has 13 residues.

This chain uses TRBV5-1 with TRBJ2-2; D is possibly TRBD1 (6 bases). Trimming took 5 bases from V and 2 from J, leaving 13 bases between them. The CDR3 runs to 15 residues. Germline V gene lookup returns CDR1 SGHRS and CDR2 YFSETQ. CDR3 protein: CASSPPGHNTGELFF. The CDR3 bases are TGCGCCAGCAGTCCTCCGGGACACAACACCGGGGAGCTGTTTTTT.

The J gene is TRBJ2-4, the V gene TRBV5-1; weak D call: TRBD2 (5 bases). Trimming left V 3 bases short and J 0 bases short, with 16 bases between. Germline V lookup: CDR1 SGHRS, CDR2 YFSETQ. The CDR3 is 17 residues long. CDR3 loop: CASSYSLGELAKNIQYF. In DNA form, the CDR3 reads TGCGCCAGCAGCTACAGTCTCGGGGAACTAGCCAAAAACATTCAGTACTTC.

Turning to this clonotype: This clone may be a read error of a much larger clone one base away. The genes are TRBV29-1 and TRBJ2-1; D not resolved. This CDR3 contains 9 residues. The germline gives CDR1 SQVTM, CDR2 ANQGSEA. CDR3 region: CCVAPGQFF. The CDR3, as DNA: TGCTGCGTTGCCCCCGGGCAGTTCTTC.

The rearrangement joins TRBV7-9 to TRBJ2-4; 12 bases match TRBD2. The DNA end is more similar to TRBJ2-7, so the J call may be wrong. The CDR3 is made up of 16 amino acids. In germline, CDR1 is SEHNR, CDR2 FQNEAQ (reference sequence). The CDR3 DNA follows: TGTGCCAGCAGCCCTCTTGGACTAGCGGGAATCTACGAGCAGTACTTC. It specifies CASSPLGLAGIYEQYF.

This chain connects TRBV10-3 to TRBJ2-5; TRBD2 matches at 9 bases. CDR1 is ENHRY, CDR2 SYGVKD, per germline. CDR3 size: 14 residues. V lost 2 bases to trimming and J lost 11 bases; unmatched junction nucleotides: 9. The DNA of the CDR3 is TGTGCCATCAGTGAGAGCGGGGGGTCTCGGGAGCAGTACTTC. As protein: CAISESGGSREQYF.

This clonotype was detected many times. The chain couples TRBV5-1 to TRBJ2-1, with D possibly TRBD2 on 6 matching bases. Trimming took 1 base from V and 4 from J, leaving 18 bases between them. CDR1 and CDR2 from the germline V gene are SGHRS and YFSETQ. CDR3 size: 17 residues. CDR3 loop: CASSLPLRTINYNEQFF. The DNA for the CDR3 is TGCGCCAGCAGCTTGCCCCTGAGGACTATTAATTACAATGAGCAGTTCTTC.

This clonotype was seen repeatedly, ten times or more. The chain combines TRBV20-1 with TRBJ2-1; TRBD2 is a possible D gene (5 bases). In germline, CDR1 is DFQATT, CDR2 SNEGSKA (reference sequence). Trimming removed 6 bases at V and 10 bases at J, with 22 bases between. CDR3 length: 14 amino acids. CDR3 sequence: CSAANSVLLKEQFF. Here the CDR3 DNA reads TGCAGTGCGGCAAATAGCGTCCTTCTTAAAGAGCAGTTCTTC.